This T cell receptor (beta chain) was captured in a study of blood T cell repertoires in COVID-19. Looking at the study overall: Samples came from the United States, Italy and Spain, spanning acute and convalescent COVID-19. T cells, B-cell-depleted T cells, or PBMCs supplied cDNA or gDNA.

The CDR3 covers 13 residues. Trimming removed 0 bases at V and 5 bases at J, with 7 bases between. CDR1 is MNHNY and CDR2 is SVGAGI in the germline V gene (reference sequence). Under the authors' procedure: Amplification of reference gene primers was used by the study to estimate nucleated cell counts. Here immunoSEQ multiplex PCR was the method, and the copy in TCRdb shows in-frame clones only, minus some. The V and J calls and clone size are taken from that table; D and trimming were inferred from the DNA. The sample has more than 200,000 clones; 88% are singletons. The receptor's source is a human donor in a cohort sampled during active COVID-19. The sequenced sample consisted of peripheral blood. This rearrangement joins TRBV6-6 to TRBJ1-2, with a tentative D call TRBD1 (6 bases). For the CDR3, the DNA is TGTGCCAGCAGTTACTCGGGGACATATGGCTACACCTTC. Translated: CASSYSGTYGYTF.